One TCR beta chain is described in this entry. This same CDR3 is encoded by further DNA sequences in the sample. The sample originates from a study of blood T cell repertoires in COVID-19. The germline V gene encodes CDR1 WSHSY and CDR2 SAAADI. Trimming shortened V by 3 bases and J by 0 bases, and 5 bases separated the two germline ends. The CDR3 extends over 13 amino acids. The data were produced by immunoSEQ multiplex PCR, yet TCRdb's version contains in-frame clones alone and is incomplete. Among more than 200,000 clones, more than 70% were seen once, and the ten largest hold 2.5% to 3.5%. The rearrangement joins TRBV10-2 to TRBJ1-1; no definite D call. The material sequenced was peripheral blood. This receptor was obtained from a woman in her fifties or sixties with acute or convalescent COVID-19. The DNA of the CDR3 is TGCGCCAGCAGTGAACAGCTGAACACTGAAGCTTTCTTT. Translation gives CASSEQLNTEAFF.